The 24 T cell receptor beta chains in this list originate from one sample, sequenced in a study of blood T cell repertoires in COVID-19. Produced via immunoSEQ multiplex PCR; TCRdb's table is partial and in-frame only. The sample lists approximately 150,000 clones, 75% to 90% seen once, with roughly 3% in the top ten. What was sequenced was peripheral blood. The origin of the receptors is a woman aged 60-75 years with active COVID-19.

The DNA of the CDR3 is TGCGCCAGCAGGGAAAGGGGGCAGGCTAACTATGGCTACACCTTC. It yields the protein CASRERGQANYGYTF. The rearrangement uses TRBV10-2 and TRBJ1-2; TRBD1 matches 7 bases. The CDR3 contains 15 residues. Germline values: CDR1 WSHSY, CDR2 SAAADI. The trim removed 6 bases at V and 0 bases at J, leaving 7 bases unmatched.

The V gene is TRBV6-5, the J gene TRBJ2-5, with unresolved D. Germline lookup yields CDR1 MNHEY and CDR2 SVGAGI. The CDR3 is 13 residues long. V lost 6 bases and J lost 2, with 10 bases in between. CDR3 DNA sequence: TGTGCCAGCAGGTCGGGTCAACAAGAGACCCAGTACTTC. Translated: CASRSGQQETQYF.

The chain has TRBV6-2 or TRBV6-3 and TRBJ1-6; a possible D gene is TRBD1 (5 bases). This CDR3 comprises 18 residues. Germline CDR1 is MNHEY and CDR2 is SVGEGT. The ends were cut back, 4 bases at V and 0 bases at J, with 16 bases in the middle. CDR3 sequence: CASSWAGHLSSYNSPLHF. For the CDR3, the DNA is TGTGCCAGCAGTTGGGCAGGACACCTGAGCTCCTATAATTCACCCCTCCACTTT.

The rearrangement links TRBV19 to TRBJ1-5; unclear D gene. Germline-derived CDR1 and CDR2 are LNHDA and SQIVND (reference sequence). This CDR3 contains 13 residues. Trimming took 3 bases from V and 4 from J, leaving 7 bases between them. Here the CDR3 DNA reads TGTGCCAGTAGTATGGGCAGAAATCAGCCCCAGCATTTT. It specifies CASSMGRNQPQHF. Full variable domain (outside the CDR3, taken from reference TRBV19 and TRBJ1-5): DGGITQSPKYLFRKEGQNVTLSCEQNLNHDAMYWYRQDPGQGLRLIYYSQIVNDFQKGDIAEGYSVSREKKESFPLTVTSAQKNPTAFYLCASSMGRNQPQHFGDGTRLSIL.

The V call is TRBV5-1, the J call TRBJ2-3, with no clear D. V was cut by 4 bases and J by 2 bases, with 8 bases left in between. This CDR3 is built from 13 residues. CDR1 SGHRS and CDR2 YFSETQ come from the germline V gene. CDR3 nucleotide sequence: TGCGCCAGCAGCCCGCTAAACACAGATACGCAGTATTTT. Its translation: CASSPLNTDTQYF.

The rearrangement joins TRBV2 to TRBJ2-2, with 8 bases fitting TRBD2. In germline, CDR1 is SNHLY, CDR2 FYNNEI. The J segment lost 5 bases and the V segment lost 6 bases, leaving 5 bases of the junction unmatched. The CDR3 extends over 14 amino acids. The CDR3 loop reads CASRPGLETGELFF. DNA of the CDR3: TGTGCCAGCAGGCCGGGACTAGAAACCGGGGAGCTGTTTTTT.

This CDR3 reads CASSPPPVGGTYEQYF. CDR3 coding DNA: TGTGCCAGCAGTCCGCCTCCGGTAGGCGGGACCTACGAGCAGTACTTC. V usage is TRBV28 and J usage is TRBJ2-7, with a possible D match to TRBD2 (6 bases). This CDR3 is 16 amino acids long. Germline V gene lookup returns CDR1 MDHEN and CDR2 SYDVKM. V was cut by 5 bases and J by 2 bases, with 19 bases left in between.

This clone appeared a few times. The chain combines TRBV10-1 with TRBJ2-7; a weak D match, TRBD2 (6 bases). With 3 bases removed from V and 0 bases from J, the gap between germline ends came to 15 bases. Germline CDR1 and CDR2: WNHNN and SYGVQD (reference sequence). There are 16 residues in the CDR3. CDR3: CASSDRRELSSYEQYF. CDR3 nucleotide sequence: TGCGCCAGCAGTGACCGCCGGGAGTTGAGCTCCTACGAGCAGTACTTC.

This clone was seen a handful of times. The CDR3 DNA reads as TGCGCCAGCAGCCAAGATCTCCGCGGGGGCAATCAGCCCCAGCATTTT. It yields the protein CASSQDLRGGNQPQHF. The J gene is TRBJ1-5, the V gene TRBV4-3; no clear D. CDR1 and CDR2 from the germline V gene are LGHNA and YSLEER. The V end lost 0 bases, the J end lost 2 bases, and 11 bases lay between the germline ends. The CDR3 totals 16 residues.

The chain combines TRBV15 with TRBJ2-6, with D possibly TRBD1 on 6 matching bases. Trimming shortened V by 4 bases and J by 0 bases, and 16 bases separated the two germline ends. The CDR3 covers 18 residues. Germline assignment: CDR1 LNHNV and CDR2 YYDKDF (reference sequence). The chain's CDR3 is CATSNFRGSLSGANVLTF. The CDR3 bases are TGTGCCACCAGCAATTTCAGGGGATCCCTCTCTGGGGCCAACGTCCTGACTTTC. The full variable domain, its missing parts supplied by reference TRBV15 and TRBJ2-6, is DAMVIQNPRYQVTQFGKPVTLSCSQTLNHNVMYWYQQKSSQAPKLLFHYYDKDFNNEADTPDNFQSRRPNTSFCFLDIRSPGLGDTAMYLCATSNFRGSLSGANVLTFGAGSRLTVL.

The gene calls are TRBV6-5 and TRBJ1-6, with D unclear. The CDR3 runs 15 residues. With 5 bases removed from V and 4 bases from J, the gap between germline ends came to 12 bases. Germline CDR1 and CDR2: MNHEY and SVGAGI. For the CDR3, the DNA is TGTGCCAGCAGTCCTAGGCGCGGGTATAATTCACCCCTCCACTTT. Residues: CASSPRRGYNSPLHF.

The chain employs TRBV7-2 and TRBJ2-5, with a tentative D call TRBD1 (5 bases). Trimming pared 5 bases from V and 3 bases from J, leaving 13 bases between. Germline-derived CDR1 and CDR2 are SGHTA and FQGNSA. This CDR3 is built from 14 residues. Written as DNA, the CDR3 is TGTGCCAGCAGCCCGCAGGGTACCAAAGAGACCCAGTACTTC. Translation: CASSPQGTKETQYF.

V and J are TRBV19 and TRBJ2-2, with D uncertain. Germline values: CDR1 LNHDA, CDR2 SQIVND (reference sequence). V was shortened by 7 bases and J by 6 bases, with 6 bases between the two germline ends. CDR3 length: 11 amino acids. The CDR3 nucleotides read TGTGCCAGTACTTCTTCCGGGGAGCTGTTTTTT. It codes for CASTSSGELFF.

The V call is TRBV19, the J call TRBJ2-7, with D unresolved. The CDR3 extends over 12 amino acids. The V end was cut by 4 bases, the J end by 5 bases, with 9 bases between. CDR1 LNHDA and CDR2 SQIVND come from the germline V gene (reference sequence). CDR3 amino acids: CASSTGLDEQYF. In nucleotides, the CDR3 is TGTGCCAGTAGTACCGGTCTAGACGAGCAGTACTTC.

The rearrangement uses TRBV27 and TRBJ2-5, with 10 bases fitting TRBD1. J gave up 7 bases and V 8 bases, and 10 bases lay outside the gene matches. This CDR3 is 14 amino acids long. Germline V lookup: CDR1 MNHEY, CDR2 SMNVEV (reference sequence). CDR3 DNA: TGTGCCAGCGGATTACCGGGACAGGGGAGGACCCAGTACTTC. Translated: CASGLPGQGRTQYF.

The V gene is TRBV28, the J gene TRBJ1-5, with TRBD1 as a possible D gene (5 bases). CDR3 length: 14 amino acids. V was shortened by 6 bases and J by 6 bases, with 15 bases between the two germline ends. CDR1 is MDHEN and CDR2 is SYDVKM in the germline V gene. CDR3 loop: CASRFAGSAQPQHF. In nucleotides, the CDR3 is TGTGCCAGCAGGTTCGCAGGGTCGGCTCAGCCCCAGCATTTT.

The V call is TRBV7-9, the J call TRBJ2-3; 11 nucleotides align to TRBD1. The V gene end was trimmed by 5 bases and the J gene end by 1 base; junction bases not matched to a gene: 8. The germline CDR1 and CDR2 sequences are SEHNR and FQNEAQ (reference sequence). The CDR3 has 17 residues. The CDR3 bases are TGTGCCAGCAGCGCCACGGACAGGGGGCTTGGCACAGATACGCAGTATTTT. Encoded protein: CASSATDRGLGTDTQYF.

The chain uses TRBV24-1 and TRBJ2-6, with D maybe TRBD2 (6 bases). V was clipped by 5 bases and J by 2 bases, with 9 bases between them. CDR3 length equals 15 residues. The germline V gene encodes CDR1 KGHDR and CDR2 SFDVKD. The CDR3 here is CATSVGGAGANVLTF. CDR3 DNA sequence: TGTGCCACCAGTGTGGGGGGTGCTGGGGCCAACGTCCTGACTTTC.

CDR3 region: CASSPPRLAGGPDTGELFF. CDR3 nucleotide sequence: TGTGCCAGCTCCCCCCCCCGACTAGCGGGAGGGCCTGACACCGGGGAGCTGTTTTTT. V gene TRBV19 combines with J gene TRBJ2-2; 14 nucleotides align to TRBD2. Germline loops: CDR1 LNHDA, CDR2 SQIVND (reference sequence). Trimming at V came to 9 bases and at J to 3 bases, leaving 15 bases not matched to a gene. The CDR3 covers 19 residues.

V usage is TRBV9 and J usage is TRBJ2-2; 9 nucleotides align to TRBD2. In germline, CDR1 is SGDLS, CDR2 YYNGEE. Losses at the gene ends were 0 bases for V and 5 bases for J; bases not matched to a gene: 2. CDR3 length equals 15 residues. The chain's CDR3 is CASSVVLAGTGELFF. Here the CDR3 DNA reads TGTGCCAGCAGCGTAGTTCTAGCGGGAACCGGGGAGCTGTTTTTT.

V and J are TRBV7-6 and TRBJ2-1, with 7 bases lining up with TRBD2. CDR1 and CDR2 from the germline V gene are SGHVS and FNYEAQ. The CDR3 runs to 15 residues. J gave up 5 bases and V 3 bases, and 7 bases lay outside the gene matches. The CDR3 region is CASSLRRERDNEQFF. The DNA of the CDR3 is TGTGCCAGCAGCTTGCGGCGGGAGCGAGACAATGAGCAGTTCTTC.

The genes are TRBV28 and TRBJ2-1; 9 bases are shared with TRBD2. The germline V gene encodes CDR1 MDHEN and CDR2 SYDVKM. The J segment lost 5 bases and the V segment lost 5 bases, leaving 16 bases of the junction unmatched. This CDR3 has 18 amino acids. This CDR3 reads CASSPTFWREGLNNEQFF. The CDR3 region has the DNA TGTGCCAGCAGTCCTACGTTCTGGCGGGAGGGCCTCAACAATGAGCAGTTCTTC.

The rearrangement links TRBV6-6 to TRBJ2-1, with D maybe TRBD1 (6 bases). This CDR3 contains 13 residues. CDR1 and CDR2 (germline): MNHNY, SVGAGI (reference sequence). With 5 bases removed from V and 9 bases from J, the gap between germline ends came to 14 bases. CDR3 in amino acids: CASSTQGRSEQFF. The DNA for the CDR3 is TGTGCCAGCAGTACACAGGGTCGTAGTGAGCAGTTCTTC.

The rearrangement links TRBV7-3 to TRBJ2-1; TRBD2 matches 9 bases. V lost 2 bases to trimming and J lost 9 bases; unmatched junction nucleotides: 2. The CDR3 covers 13 residues. CDR1 and CDR2 (germline): SGHTA, FQGTGA. CDR3: CASSLASGTEQFF. CDR3 nucleotide sequence: TGTGCCAGCAGCTTAGCTAGCGGGACTGAGCAGTTCTTC.